This T cell receptor (beta chain) is drawn from a study of T cells after yellow fever vaccination. Study-wide results and caveats: Subsequent booster samples again held most clones from primary vaccination (less than 98% CD4, about 90% CD8).

One entry per CDR3 protein, called by TCRdb with MiXCR from the 5' RACE reads. The sample lists fewer than 500,000 distinct CDR3 sequences, over 15% occurring once. A note on this clonotype: Its specificity is unknown.

The CDR3 runs to 17 residues. Trimming removed 3 bases from V and 2 bases from J; junction bases left unmatched: 8. Per germline, CDR1 SGHKS and CDR2 YYEKEE (reference sequence). The sequence was obtained from a man between 18 and 35 years old who received the YFV17D yellow fever vaccine. Material: PBMCs, obtained before the yellow fever booster vaccination. The V and J genes are TRBV5-5 and TRBJ2-3; TRBD1 matches at 11 bases. The CDR3 loop is CASSWAGQGAYTDTQYF. The CDR3 nucleotides are TGTGCCAGCAGCTGGGCCGGACAGGGGGCGTACACAGATACGCAGTATTTT.